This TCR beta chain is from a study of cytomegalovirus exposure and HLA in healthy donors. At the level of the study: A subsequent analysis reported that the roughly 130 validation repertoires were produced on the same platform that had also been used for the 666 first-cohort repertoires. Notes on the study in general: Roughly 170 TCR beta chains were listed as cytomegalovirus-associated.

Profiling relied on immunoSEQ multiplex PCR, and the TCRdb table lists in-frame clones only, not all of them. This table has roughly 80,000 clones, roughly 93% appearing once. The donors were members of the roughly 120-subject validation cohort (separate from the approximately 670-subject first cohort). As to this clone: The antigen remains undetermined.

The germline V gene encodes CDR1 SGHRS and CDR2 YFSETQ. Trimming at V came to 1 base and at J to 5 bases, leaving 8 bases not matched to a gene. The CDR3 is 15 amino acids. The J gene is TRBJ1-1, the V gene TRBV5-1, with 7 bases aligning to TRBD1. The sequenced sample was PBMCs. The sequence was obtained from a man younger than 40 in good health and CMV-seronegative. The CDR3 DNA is TGCGCCAGCAGCTTGAGGGGGCAGAGGGAAACTGAAGCTTTCTTT. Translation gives CASSLRGQRETEAFF.